One sample yielded the 25 T cell receptor beta chains listed below, sequenced in a study of T cell changes during pregnancy in multiple sclerosis. Method: immunoSEQ multiplex PCR; TCRdb's copy keeps in-frame clones and lacks some. In the table there are 33,000 or so clones, about 89% of which are singletons. Source: CD8+ T cells from peripheral blood mononuclear cells, taken in the third trimester of pregnancy. The receptors derive from a female donor with multiple sclerosis, enrolled in a pregnancy study.

The chain couples TRBV5-1 to TRBJ2-2; the D gene is possibly TRBD2 (6 bases). Germline assignment: CDR1 SGHRS and CDR2 YFSETQ. The V end was cut by 4 bases, the J end by 0 bases, with 16 bases between. There are 17 residues in the CDR3. CDR3 DNA: TGCGCCAGCAGCCCTAAGCTAGCGTTCACGAACACCGGGGAGCTGTTTTTT. This translates into CASSPKLAFTNTGELFF.

The genes are TRBV30 and TRBJ2-3; tentatively, D is TRBD2 (6 bases). Germline CDR1 GTSNPN, CDR2 SVGIG (reference sequence). The CDR3 length is 12 residues. Trimming took off 2 bases at V and 5 bases at J, with 8 bases between the two ends. The CDR3 DNA sequence: TGTGCCTGGAGTCCAGCGGGAGATACGCAGTATTTT. Its translation: CAWSPAGDTQYF. The full variable domain, with the rest looked up from reference TRBV30 and TRBJ2-3, is SQTIHQWPATLVQPVGSPLSLECTVEGTSNPNLYWYRQAAGRGLQLLFYSVGIGQISSEVPQNLSASRPQDRQFILSSKKLLLSDSGFYLCAWSPAGDTQYFGPGTRLTVL.

V gene TRBV6-5 combines with J gene TRBJ2-1; the D gene is possibly TRBD2 (6 bases). V shed 6 bases and J shed 12 bases, with 12 bases lying between them. CDR3 size: 11 residues. From germline, CDR1 is MNHEY and CDR2 SVGAGI. CDR3 in amino acids: CASSSGTGQFF. CDR3 bases: TGTGCCAGCAGCTCCGGGACTGGGCAGTTCTTC.

The chain combines TRBV7-7 with TRBJ2-1; 9 bases map to TRBD2. The V gene's germline CDR1 is SSHAT and CDR2 FNYEAQ (reference sequence). V lost 5 bases to trimming and J lost 1 base; unmatched junction nucleotides: 12. CDR3 length equals 18 residues. The CDR3 DNA follows: TGTGCCAGCAGCCCCGCCGGGTCTAGCGGGGATTCCTACAATGAGCAGTTCTTC. Its protein product is CASSPAGSSGDSYNEQFF.

The chain carries TRBV30 and TRBJ1-1, with D perhaps matching TRBD1 (5 bases). Germline V lookup: CDR1 GTSNPN, CDR2 SVGIG (reference sequence). V shed 0 bases and J shed 0 bases, with 14 bases lying between them. The CDR3 loop spans 16 amino acids. The CDR3: CAWSVRGFGVNTEAFF. CDR3 bases: TGTGCCTGGAGTGTACGGGGGTTCGGTGTGAACACTGAAGCTTTCTTT.

V is TRBV9 and J is TRBJ1-2; D remains unclear. Germline V gives CDR1 SGDLS, CDR2 YYNGEE. V lost 3 bases and J 7 bases, leaving 7 bases between the germline ends. This CDR3 is built from 11 residues. The CDR3 loop is CASSAPGGYTF. DNA of the CDR3: TGTGCCAGCAGCGCGCCGGGTGGCTACACCTTC.

The CDR3 sequence is CASTSGQTLNTEAFF. CDR3 DNA: TGTGCCAGTACCTCGGGACAGACTTTGAACACTGAAGCTTTCTTT. The genes are TRBV19 and TRBJ1-1; 7 nucleotides align to TRBD1. The CDR3 totals 15 residues. Germline V CDR1 and CDR2: LNHDA, SQIVND (reference sequence). J lost 0 bases, V lost 7 bases, and 8 bases had no gene match.

This rearrangement joins TRBV5-1 to TRBJ2-1; D gene uncertain. Germline CDR1 is SGHRS and CDR2 is YFSETQ. This CDR3 spans 14 amino acids. The V end was cut by 7 bases, the J end by 0 bases, with 11 bases between. The CDR3 nucleotides read TGCGCCAGCCGGTCCGGTGGCTCCTACAATGAGCAGTTCTTC. It is translated as CASRSGGSYNEQFF. Using reference TRBV5-1 and TRBJ2-1 for the parts outside the CDR3, the full variable domain is KAGVTQTPRYLIKTRGQQVTLSCSPISGHRSVSWYQQTPGQGLQFLFEYFSETQRNKGNFPGRFSGRQFSNSRSEMNVSTLELGDSALYLCASRSGGSYNEQFFGPGTRLTVL.

This chain links TRBV27 with TRBJ2-1; 11 bases line up with TRBD2. In germline, CDR1 is MNHEY, CDR2 SMNVEV (reference sequence). The CDR3 consists of 16 residues. The V and J ends lost 3 bases and 5 bases, in that order; junction bases with no gene match: 6. As DNA, the CDR3 is TGTGCCAGCAGTTTGACATCGGGACTAGCGGACAATGAGCAGTTCTTC. Translation: CASSLTSGLADNEQFF.

The chain combines TRBV5-4 with TRBJ2-7; D unclear. Per germline, CDR1 SGHNT and CDR2 YYREEE (reference sequence). V shed 2 bases and J shed 3 bases, with 3 bases lying between them. The CDR3 is 11 amino acids. The CDR3 DNA is TGTGCCAGCAGCTTATACTACGAGCAGTACTTC. Its protein product is CASSLYYEQYF.

This sequence joins TRBV19 and TRBJ2-7; D is uncertain. CDR3 length equals 13 residues. Trimming pared 3 bases from V and 4 bases from J, leaving 10 bases between. CDR1 is LNHDA, CDR2 SQIVND, per germline (reference sequence). In DNA form, the CDR3 reads TGTGCCAGTAGTATCTACTTATGGTACGAGCAGTACTTC. Its translation is CASSIYLWYEQYF.

Within the sample, this clone is medium-sized. V is TRBV5-6 and J is TRBJ1-3; D not resolved. This CDR3 is built from 15 residues. CDR1 is SGHDT and CDR2 is YYEEEE in the germline V gene. The ends were cut back, 0 bases at V and 1 base at J, with 8 bases in the middle. The CDR3 reads CASSLGVISGNTIYF. The CDR3 region has the DNA TGTGCCAGCAGCTTGGGAGTAATATCTGGAAACACCATATATTTT. Together with reference TRBV5-6 and TRBJ1-3, the CDR3 gives the full variable domain: DAGVTQSPTHLIKTRGQQVTLRCSPKSGHDTVSWYQQALGQGPQFIFQYYEEEERQRGNFPDRFSGHQFPNYSSELNVNALLLGDSALYLCASSLGVISGNTIYFGEGSWLTVV.

The chain links TRBV7-2 to TRBJ2-5; 7 bases are a match to TRBD2. V shed 3 bases and J 2 bases; nucleotides not matched to a gene: 3. CDR1 is SGHTA and CDR2 is FQGNSA in the germline V gene. The CDR3 contains 14 residues. The CDR3 DNA follows: TGTGCCAGCAGCTTGAACGGGAGGCAAGAGACCCAGTACTTC. It is translated as CASSLNGRQETQYF.

The chain is built from TRBV7-8 and TRBJ1-2; a possible D gene is TRBD1 (5 bases). V lost 1 base to trimming and J lost 0 bases, with 9 bases between them. This CDR3 is built from 15 residues. Per germline, CDR1 SGHVS and CDR2 FQNEAQ. In DNA form, the CDR3 reads TGTGCCAGCAGCTTAGAGCCAGGGCCTAACTATGGCTACACCTTC. Residues: CASSLEPGPNYGYTF.

This rearrangement joins TRBV27 to TRBJ2-6, with D possibly being TRBD1 (5 bases). The V end was cut by 5 bases, the J end by 0 bases, with 20 bases between. CDR1 is MNHEY, CDR2 SMNVEV, per germline (reference sequence). The CDR3 spans 19 residues. The CDR3 DNA sequence: TGTGCCAGCAGTCCCTCCACGACAGTAGTGATCTCTGGGGCCAACGTCCTGACTTTC. Protein sequence: CASSPSTTVVISGANVLTF.

The chain is built from TRBV5-1 and TRBJ1-1, with D unresolved. Trimming cost V 0 bases and J 7 bases, with 10 bases left between them. The CDR3 consists of 13 residues. CDR1 and CDR2 (germline): SGHRS, YFSETQ. CDR3 in amino acids: CASSLAFGVEAFF. CDR3 nucleotides: TGCGCCAGCAGCTTGGCGTTCGGGGTTGAAGCTTTCTTT.

The chain recombines TRBV5-5 with TRBJ1-2; D gene ambiguous. The CDR3 extends over 12 amino acids. The ends were cut back, 5 bases at V and 5 bases at J, with 10 bases in the middle. From germline, CDR1 is SGHKS and CDR2 YYEKEE (reference sequence). CDR3: CASSISVYGYTF. The CDR3 nucleotides are TGTGCCAGCAGTATTTCGGTGTATGGCTACACCTTC.

The chain recombines TRBV6-5 with TRBJ2-1; 8 bases agree with TRBD2. Per germline, CDR1 MNHEY and CDR2 SVGAGI. This CDR3 spans 16 amino acids. With V trimmed by 4 bases and J by 1 base, 6 bases remained unmatched. CDR3 bases: TGTGCCAGCAGTTCCCCCTTAGCGGGGTCCTACAATGAGCAGTTCTTC. Translating gives CASSSPLAGSYNEQFF.

This chain links TRBV27 with TRBJ1-1, with D tentatively TRBD1 (6 bases). Germline V gene data show CDR1 as MNHEY and CDR2 as SMNVEV (reference sequence). Deletions cut 5 bases from V and 8 bases from J, with 18 bases between. This CDR3 contains 14 residues. The DNA of the CDR3 is TGTGCCAGCAGTAGGGGGGGCCTTACAGGAGAAGCTTTCTTT. Amino acid sequence: CASSRGGLTGEAFF.

This chain uses TRBV30 with TRBJ1-2; TRBD1 aligns across 8 bases. Germline values: CDR1 GTSNPN, CDR2 SVGIG (reference sequence). This CDR3 region has 11 residues. V lost 7 bases to trimming and J lost 7 bases; unmatched junction nucleotides: 5. This chain's CDR3 is CAFTGGAGYTF. Here the CDR3 DNA reads TGTGCCTTCACAGGGGGGGCTGGCTACACCTTC.

This clone was counted once. This chain joins TRBV7-2 and TRBJ2-1, with D possibly TRBD2 on 6 matching bases. The CDR3 loop spans 16 amino acids. In germline, CDR1 is SGHTA, CDR2 FQGNSA. Trimming pared 0 bases from V and 2 bases from J, leaving 11 bases between. CDR3 nucleotides: TGTGCCAGCAGCTTAGCGCGTGGGGGGACCTACAATGAGCAGTTCTTC. This codes for CASSLARGGTYNEQFF.

V and J are TRBV4-1 and TRBJ2-3; TRBD2 matches at 9 bases. After removal of 3 bases from V and 9 bases from J, the junction contained 10 bases not matched to a gene. Germline-derived CDR1 and CDR2 are MGHRA and YSYEKL. The CDR3 consists of 15 residues. The CDR3 loop reads CASSHSGGGARTQYF. The CDR3 coding sequence is TGCGCCAGCAGCCATAGTGGCGGGGGGGCCCGGACGCAGTATTTT.

The chain carries TRBV4-1 and TRBJ2-7; no firm D call. This CDR3 is 16 amino acids long. Trimming stripped 0 bases from V and 4 bases from J, with 16 bases between. The germline V gene encodes CDR1 MGHRA and CDR2 YSYEKL. CDR3 amino acids: CASSQDRPRRAYEQYF. CDR3 bases: TGCGCCAGCAGCCAAGATAGGCCGCGACGAGCGTACGAGCAGTACTTC.

The rearrangement links TRBV4-1 to TRBJ2-7; D might be TRBD1 (6 bases). The V gene lost 0 bases and the J gene lost 6 bases, with 9 bases spanning the gap. This CDR3 is 13 amino acids long. The germline V gene encodes CDR1 MGHRA and CDR2 YSYEKL. This CDR3 is CASSQERGIEQYF. The CDR3 region has the DNA TGCGCCAGCAGCCAAGAGAGGGGGATCGAGCAGTACTTC.

This clone was picked up one time. The rearrangement uses TRBV7-8 and TRBJ1-1, with a tentative D call TRBD1 (6 bases). This CDR3 is 14 amino acids long. With 5 bases removed from V and 4 bases from J, the gap between germline ends came to 14 bases. In germline, CDR1 is SGHVS, CDR2 FQNEAQ. The CDR3 loop reads CASSNRDQSTEAFF. The CDR3 region has the DNA TGTGCCAGCAGCAACAGGGACCAGAGCACTGAAGCTTTCTTT.